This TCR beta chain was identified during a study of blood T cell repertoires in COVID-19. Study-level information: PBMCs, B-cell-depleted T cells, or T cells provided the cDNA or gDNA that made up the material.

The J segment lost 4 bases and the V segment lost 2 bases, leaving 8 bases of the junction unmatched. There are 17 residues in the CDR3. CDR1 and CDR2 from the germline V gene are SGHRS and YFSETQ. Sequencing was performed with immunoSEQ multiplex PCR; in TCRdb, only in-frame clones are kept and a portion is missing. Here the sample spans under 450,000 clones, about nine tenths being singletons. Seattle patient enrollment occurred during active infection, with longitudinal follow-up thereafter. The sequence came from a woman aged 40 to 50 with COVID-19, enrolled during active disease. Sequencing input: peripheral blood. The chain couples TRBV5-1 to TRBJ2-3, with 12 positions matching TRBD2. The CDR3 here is CASSFPRTSGKADTQYF. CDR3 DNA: TGCGCCAGCAGCTTCCCCCGGACTAGCGGGAAGGCAGATACGCAGTATTTT.